Presented here are 24 T cell receptor beta chains from one specimen sequenced in a study of blood T cell repertoires in COVID-19. Generated by immunoSEQ multiplex PCR, the TCRdb table keeps only in-frame clones and is missing some. The sample carries fewer than 200,000 clones, over 60% recorded once. Sample: peripheral blood. The receptor source for this set is an elderly woman with acute or convalescent COVID-19.

A few counts support this clone. The CDR3 sequence: CASSLVSGREQYF. The CDR3 DNA sequence: TGTGCCAGCAGCTTGGTGTCTGGGAGGGAGCAGTACTTC. The chain recombines TRBV5-6 with TRBJ2-7, with D perhaps matching TRBD2 (6 bases). The CDR3 contains 13 residues. The germline V gene has CDR1 SGHDT and CDR2 YYEEEE. V shed 0 bases and J shed 7 bases, with 11 bases lying between them. Supplemented by reference TRBV5-6 and TRBJ2-7, the full variable domain reads DAGVTQSPTHLIKTRGQQVTLRCSPKSGHDTVSWYQQALGQGPQFIFQYYEEEERQRGNFPDRFSGHQFPNYSSELNVNALLLGDSALYLCASSLVSGREQYFGPGTRLTVT.

This clone has just a few counts. The chain joins TRBV2 to TRBJ2-7, with D possibly being TRBD1 (7 bases). V lost 5 bases, J lost 5 bases, and 16 bases lay in between. Germline values: CDR1 SNHLY, CDR2 FYNNEI. CDR3 size: 14 residues. The CDR3 DNA reads as TGTGCCAGCAGTCCCGAGGGCAGGGGGGACGAGCAGTACTTC. Its protein is CASSPEGRGDEQYF.

V usage is TRBV3-1 (or the pseudogene TRBV3-2) and J usage is TRBJ1-5, with D possibly matching TRBD1 (5 bases). The V and J ends lost 8 bases and 1 base respectively, with 12 bases between them. Germline CDR1 reads LGHDT; CDR2 reads YNNKEL (reference sequence). The CDR3 runs 14 residues. CDR3 DNA sequence: TGTGCCAGCTCGGGGAGGGGAAGCAATCAGCCCCAGCATTTT. Its protein is CASSGRGSNQPQHF.

J is TRBJ2-1 and V is TRBV5-1; TRBD2 matches at 10 bases. The CDR3 sequence is 14 residues long. Germline trimming cut 1 base from V and 8 bases from J; bases unmatched to any gene: 3. Germline-derived CDR1 and CDR2 are SGHRS and YFSETQ. The CDR3 here is CASSLSGRGDEQFF. The CDR3 nucleotides are TGCGCCAGCAGCTTGAGCGGGAGGGGCGATGAGCAGTTCTTC.

This clone came up a few times. The V and J genes are TRBV5-6 and TRBJ1-2; no definite D call. Trimming took off 4 bases at V and 2 bases at J, with 15 bases between the two ends. The CDR3 is 15 residues long. Germline V gene sequence: CDR1 SGHDT, CDR2 YYEEEE. CDR3 loop: CASSRGSVSNYGYTF. The CDR3 nucleotides read TGTGCCAGCAGCCGCGGATCGGTCAGCAACTATGGCTACACCTTC.

This chain links TRBV5-4 with TRBJ2-2, with 10 nucleotides matching TRBD2. Germline CDR1 is SGHNT and CDR2 is YYREEE (reference sequence). V was pared by 1 base and J by 4 bases, with 4 bases of the junction left unmatched. The CDR3 is made up of 16 amino acids. Here the CDR3 DNA reads TGTGCCAGCAGCTTGTGGTCTAGCGGGAGCACCGGGGAGCTGTTTTTT. As protein: CASSLWSSGSTGELFF.

The chain joins TRBV21-1 to TRBJ1-1. TRBV21-1 represents a pseudogene. CDR3 length equals 16 residues. The CDR3 protein is CASRGGQGRTNTEAFF. For the CDR3, the DNA is TGTGCCAGCAGGGGGGGGCAGGGCCGGACGAACACTGAAGCTTTCTTT.

This sequence joins TRBV13 and TRBJ1-6; 7 bases match TRBD1. V trimming: 4 bases; J trimming: 8 bases; junction bases outside the gene matches: 14. This CDR3 contains 17 residues. Germline V lookup: CDR1 PRHDT, CDR2 FYEKMQ (reference sequence). Written as DNA, the CDR3 is TGTGCCAGCAGCTCGCACAGGGGCCAGGGGATTTATTCACCCCTCCACTTT. Its translation is CASSSHRGQGIYSPLHF.

The chain has TRBV18 and TRBJ2-7; 7 bases agree with TRBD1. V lost 3 bases and J lost 5; bases outside the gene matches: 1. This CDR3 is built from 12 residues. Per germline, CDR1 KGHSH and CDR2 LQKENI. CDR3 loop: CASSPGTDEQYF. The CDR3 DNA reads TGTGCCAGCTCACCTGGGACAGACGAGCAGTACTTC.

This chain uses TRBV29-1 with TRBJ2-7, with TRBD2 matching over 9 bases. This CDR3 contains 16 residues. Germline lookup yields CDR1 SQVTM and CDR2 ANQGSEA. With 3 bases clipped from V and 0 bases from J, the junction kept 9 bases outside the gene matches. CDR3 DNA sequence: TGCAGCGTTGAGGAGAGCCTAGCGGGATTCTCCTACGAGCAGTACTTC. Protein sequence: CSVEESLAGFSYEQYF.

The chain employs TRBV7-2 and TRBJ2-7, with 8 bases lining up with TRBD1. CDR1 and CDR2 (germline): SGHTA, FQGNSA. Losses at the gene ends were 2 bases for V and 6 bases for J; bases not matched to a gene: 6. The CDR3 is 14 residues long. CDR3 loop: CASSLTQGAREQYF. Here the CDR3 DNA reads TGTGCCAGCAGCTTAACCCAGGGGGCGCGCGAGCAGTACTTC.

This chain uses TRBV3-1 (or the pseudogene TRBV3-2) with TRBJ2-2, with 8 positions matching TRBD2. CDR1 and CDR2 (germline): LGHDT, YNNKEL (reference sequence). This CDR3 comprises 17 residues. V trimming: 4 bases; J trimming: 6 bases; junction bases outside the gene matches: 13. DNA for the CDR3: TGTGCCAGCAGCCCCCTTTCGGCGGGAGGCTGGGCCGGGGAGCTGTTTTTT. Translating it yields CASSPLSAGGWAGELFF.

The rearrangement joins TRBV29-1 to TRBJ2-7, with 16 bases matching TRBD2. Trimming took 2 bases from V and 7 from J; bases not matched to a gene: 5. Germline V gene data show CDR1 as SQVTM and CDR2 as ANQGSEA. This CDR3 is 15 amino acids long. The CDR3 region is CSVELLGLAGGEQYF. CDR3 nucleotide sequence: TGCAGCGTTGAACTACTGGGACTAGCGGGAGGGGAGCAGTACTTC.

The CDR3 nucleotides are TGTGCCAGTACGGGACAGCTGAACACTGAAGCTTTCTTT. This encodes CASTGQLNTEAFF. The chain recombines TRBV19 with TRBJ1-1; TRBD1 agrees at 7 bases. The J segment lost 0 bases and the V segment lost 7 bases, leaving 2 bases of the junction unmatched. Germline assignment: CDR1 LNHDA and CDR2 SQIVND (reference sequence). The CDR3 is 13 amino acids.

This chain uses TRBV5-5 with TRBJ2-6; no clear D gene. Germline CDR1 SGHKS, CDR2 YYEKEE (reference sequence). Trimming stripped 4 bases from V and 2 bases from J, with 4 bases between. The CDR3 extends over 13 amino acids. The DNA of the CDR3 is TGTGCCAGCAGCCAAACTGGGGCCAACGTCCTGACTTTC. It encodes CASSQTGANVLTF.

This clone showed up just a few times. The chain employs TRBV5-1 and TRBJ1-2; tentative D call: TRBD1 (5 bases). Trimming left V 4 bases short and J 6 bases short, with 22 bases between. The CDR3 length is 16 residues. Germline CDR1 is SGHRS and CDR2 is YFSETQ. DNA for the CDR3: TGCGCCAGCAGCCCAAGTAGGGGATTCCCGTCGGATGGCTACACCTTC. Its translation is CASSPSRGFPSDGYTF.

The chain recombines TRBV2 with TRBJ2-5, with 12 positions matching TRBD1. Trimming cost V 6 bases and J 5 bases; bases outside gene matches: 7. The CDR3 runs to 15 residues. Germline CDR1 is SNHLY and CDR2 is FYNNEI. The CDR3 DNA sequence: TGTGCCAGCAGACTGCGGGACAGGGGGCGGGAGACCCAGTACTTC. Residues: CASRLRDRGRETQYF.

There are a few counts of this clone. This chain joins TRBV6-5 and TRBJ1-4; TRBD1 aligns across 7 bases. Looked up from germline, CDR1 is MNHEY and CDR2 is SVGAGI. The CDR3 runs 13 residues. V lost 2 bases, J lost 11 bases, and 5 bases stayed unmatched. The CDR3 sequence: CASSYDGTDKLFF. DNA for the CDR3: TGTGCCAGCAGTTACGACGGGACAGATAAACTGTTTTTT.

The chain combines TRBV7-9 with TRBJ1-6; TRBD1 agrees at 7 bases. V lost 5 bases, J lost 5 bases, and 3 bases stayed unmatched. The CDR3 totals 14 residues. Germline assignment: CDR1 SEHNR and CDR2 FQNEAQ (reference sequence). CDR3: CASSGDSDNSPLHF. In DNA form, the CDR3 reads TGTGCCAGCAGCGGGGACAGTGATAATTCACCCCTCCACTTT.

V is TRBV7-3 and J is TRBJ2-2; 7 bases match TRBD1. V was clipped by 2 bases and J by 0 bases; unmatched bases: 6. The CDR3 extends over 17 amino acids. The germline gives CDR1 SGHTA, CDR2 FQGTGA. Written as DNA, the CDR3 is TGTGCCAGCAGCTTATTCATAGGGACAGCGAACACCGGGGAGCTGTTTTTT. Its protein is CASSLFIGTANTGELFF.

The chain employs TRBV27 and TRBJ2-7; TRBD2 aligns across 7 bases. The V gene's germline CDR1 is MNHEY and CDR2 SMNVEV (reference sequence). Trimming at V came to 6 bases and at J to 4 bases, leaving 9 bases not matched to a gene. CDR3 length: 14 residues. The CDR3 loop reads CASRVAAGAYEQYF. The CDR3 DNA reads TGTGCCAGCAGGGTAGCTGCGGGAGCTTACGAGCAGTACTTC.

This chain links TRBV5-1 with TRBJ2-3; 14 nucleotides align to TRBD2. V dropped 4 bases and J dropped 4; count of bases not matched to a gene: 5. There are 16 residues in the CDR3. The V gene's germline CDR1 is SGHRS and CDR2 YFSETQ. DNA for the CDR3: TGCGCCAGCAGCAAGGGACTAGCGGGAGAGGCAGATACGCAGTATTTT. It is translated as CASSKGLAGEADTQYF.

This clone is termed medium-sized (0.01 to 0.1%). The chain couples TRBV24-1 to TRBJ1-6; no reliable D call. Trimming took off 0 bases at V and 5 bases at J, with 7 bases between the two ends. Germline CDR1 KGHDR, CDR2 SFDVKD. This CDR3 region has 15 residues. The CDR3 nucleotides read TGTGCCACCAGTGATTTGACTAACGATAATTCACCCCTCCACTTT. It specifies CATSDLTNDNSPLHF.

The rearrangement links TRBV24-1 to TRBJ2-5, with D hard to call. Germline V gene sequence: CDR1 KGHDR, CDR2 SFDVKD. The CDR3 runs to 12 residues. The V end was cut by 2 bases, the J end by 5 bases, with 5 bases between. This chain's CDR3 is CATSDSRETQYF. The DNA for the CDR3 is TGTGCCACCAGTGATTCCCGGGAGACCCAGTACTTC.